What follows are 23 T cell receptor beta chains derived from one specimen sequenced in a study of Tregs in tolerant kidney transplant recipients. The table came from immunoSEQ multiplex PCR; TCRdb's copy has only in-frame clones and leaves some out. This table holds approximately 81,000 clones, 90% to 95% found once. Mixed chimerism was transient after nonmyeloablative marrow transplants from related graft donors. Here the sequenced sample was CD4+ T cells from blood (PBMCs), taken 24 months after the transplant. The receptors here all came from a human patient who received a combined kidney and bone marrow transplant. Some T cells may be the graft donor's.

This clone was observed once. The V gene is TRBV4-3, the J gene TRBJ2-2, with D hard to call. V lost 3 bases and J lost 9, with 11 bases in between. The germline V gene has CDR1 LGHNA and CDR2 YSLEER. CDR3 length equals 13 residues. CDR3 sequence reads: CASSQGLGRELFF. The CDR3 DNA reads TGCGCCAGCAGCCAGGGCTTGGGCCGGGAGCTGTTTTTT.

The V gene is TRBV19, the J gene TRBJ2-7; possible D gene TRBD1, 6 bases. CDR3 length: 14 residues. The V and J ends lost 3 bases and 2 bases respectively, with 11 bases between them. Looked up from germline, CDR1 is LNHDA and CDR2 is SQIVND (reference sequence). Here the CDR3 reads CASSIARDTYEQYF. CDR3 bases: TGTGCCAGTAGTATTGCCAGGGACACCTACGAGCAGTACTTC.

The chain employs TRBV7-3 and TRBJ2-5, with D possibly TRBD2 on 6 matching bases. The CDR3 is 14 residues long. Trimming shortened V by 5 bases and J by 5 bases, and 15 bases separated the two germline ends. In germline, CDR1 is SGHTA, CDR2 FQGTGA. The CDR3 protein is CASSLNPGVETQYF. The CDR3 bases are TGTGCCAGCAGCCTCAACCCGGGGGTCGAGACCCAGTACTTC.

With regard to this clone: Its ends do not fully match the called genes, so a read error is possible. Other DNA variants within this sample encode the same CDR3. This rearrangement joins TRBV27 to TRBJ1-6; TRBD1 might be the D (5 bases). Germline lookup yields CDR1 MNHEY and CDR2 SMNVEV (reference sequence). The CDR3 sequence is 16 residues long. The CDR3 DNA is TGTGCCAGCAGTTTACAGGGAGGGGTCTATAATTCCCCCCTCCACTTT. Residues: CASSLQGGVYNSPLHF.

The J gene is TRBJ2-1, the V gene TRBV5-1; TRBD2 might be the D (5 bases). CDR1 and CDR2 from the germline V gene are SGHRS and YFSETQ. The ends were cut back, 0 bases at V and 2 bases at J, with 12 bases in the middle. The CDR3 runs 16 residues. The CDR3 bases are TGCGCCAGCAGCTTGGGGGCGGGCTTGACCTACAATGAGCAGTTCTTC. It encodes CASSLGAGLTYNEQFF.

The chain is built from TRBV11-3 and TRBJ2-1; the match to TRBD1 covers 9 bases. The V gene's germline CDR1 is SGHNT and CDR2 YENEEA. Losses at the gene ends were 3 bases for V and 9 bases for J; bases not matched to a gene: 12. The CDR3 runs to 16 residues. CDR3 region: CASSLSRDRVDGEQFF. In DNA form, the CDR3 reads TGTGCCAGCAGCTTGTCCAGGGACAGGGTGGACGGTGAGCAGTTCTTC.

The chain employs TRBV30 and TRBJ1-2; the D is unclear. Trimming removed 4 bases at V and 2 bases at J, with 8 bases between. The V gene's germline CDR1 is GTSNPN and CDR2 SVGIG (reference sequence). The length of the CDR3 is 12 residues. The CDR3: CAWTTENYGYTF. CDR3 nucleotide sequence: TGTGCCTGGACAACAGAAAACTATGGCTACACCTTC.

The V call is TRBV7-8, the J call TRBJ2-7; tentatively, D is TRBD2 (5 bases). V lost 5 bases and J lost 2, with 22 bases in between. The CDR3 consists of 17 residues. Germline V lookup: CDR1 SGHVS, CDR2 FQNEAQ. CDR3 sequence reads: CASSRLGSRAKAYEQYF. DNA of the CDR3: TGTGCCAGCAGCCGCCTAGGGTCGCGGGCGAAGGCCTACGAGCAGTACTTC. The full variable domain, its missing parts supplied by reference TRBV7-8 and TRBJ2-7, is GAGVSQSPRYKVAKRGQDVALRCDPISGHVSLFWYQQALGQGPEFLTYFQNEAQLDKSGLPSDRFFAERPEGSVSTLKIQRTQQEDSAVYLCASSRLGSRAKAYEQYFGPGTRLTVT.

The chain has TRBV9 and TRBJ2-3; tentatively, D is TRBD1 (5 bases). The germline V gene has CDR1 SGDLS and CDR2 YYNGEE. CDR3 length: 14 residues. Trimming shortened V by 0 bases and J by 5 bases, and 10 bases separated the two germline ends. The CDR3: CASSVADRRDTQYF. The CDR3 nucleotides are TGTGCCAGCAGCGTAGCCGACAGACGAGATACGCAGTATTTT.

The gene calls are TRBV11-3 and TRBJ2-1; tentatively, D is TRBD2 (6 bases). Per the germline V gene, CDR1 is SGHNT and CDR2 is YENEEA. The CDR3 extends over 13 amino acids. Trimming pared 4 bases from V and 11 bases from J, leaving 15 bases between. CDR3 sequence reads: CASSSLRESQQFF. CDR3 in DNA: TGTGCCAGCAGCTCCCTTCGGGAGTCCCAGCAGTTCTTC.

The chain joins TRBV7-8 to TRBJ2-7, with 9 bases matching TRBD1. The junction had 12 bases not matched to a gene; V was cut back by 5 bases and J by 4 bases. Looked up from germline, CDR1 is SGHVS and CDR2 is FQNEAQ. The CDR3 totals 16 residues. The CDR3 is CASSQTGTGSQYEQYF. The CDR3 nucleotides read TGTGCCAGCAGCCAAACCGGGACAGGGAGCCAATACGAGCAGTACTTC.

The chain couples TRBV5-1 to TRBJ2-1, with D maybe TRBD1 (6 bases). Per the germline V gene, CDR1 is SGHRS and CDR2 is YFSETQ. Trimming removed 1 base at V and 4 bases at J, with 12 bases between. CDR3 size: 15 residues. CDR3: CASSLPATGYNEQFF. Written as DNA, the CDR3 is TGCGCCAGCAGCTTGCCGGCCACAGGGTACAATGAGCAGTTCTTC.

J is TRBJ1-5 and V is TRBV19; 8 bases fit TRBD1. V lost 4 bases, J lost 2 bases, and 10 bases stayed unmatched. Per germline, CDR1 LNHDA and CDR2 SQIVND (reference sequence). This CDR3 comprises 17 residues. The DNA of the CDR3 is TGTGCCAGTAGTAAGGGAGACAGGGGCAGGGGCAATCAGCCCCAGCATTTT. This gives the protein CASSKGDRGRGNQPQHF.

The J gene is TRBJ2-2, the V gene TRBV25-1; D is uncertain. In germline, CDR1 is MGHDK, CDR2 SYGVNS. The V and J ends lost 3 bases and 8 bases respectively, with 4 bases between them. This CDR3 is built from 11 residues. CDR3 nucleotides: TGTGCCAGCAGTGAGAGGGGGGAGCTGTTTTTT. Protein product: CASSERGELFF.

The chain is built from TRBV7-2 and TRBJ2-7, with 10 bases matching TRBD1. The CDR3 is made up of 12 amino acids. CDR1 SGHTA and CDR2 FQGNSA come from the germline V gene. J was trimmed by 5 bases and V by 5 bases; bases with no gene match: 0. Here the CDR3 reads CASSGTGDEQYF. Written as DNA, the CDR3 is TGTGCCAGCAGCGGGACAGGGGACGAGCAGTACTTC.

The chain uses TRBV5-1 and TRBJ2-3, with TRBD1 as a possible D gene (5 bases). Looked up from germline, CDR1 is SGHRS and CDR2 is YFSETQ. This CDR3 region has 17 residues. The ends were cut back, 4 bases at V and 1 base at J, with 19 bases in the middle. For the CDR3, the DNA is TGCGCCAGCAGCGGGCCACAGGTAACCATCCGCACAGATACGCAGTATTTT. Translating it yields CASSGPQVTIRTDTQYF.

J is TRBJ2-3 and V is TRBV28; weak D call: TRBD1 (5 bases). Germline CDR1 MDHEN, CDR2 SYDVKM. Trimming removed 7 bases at V and 2 bases at J, with 10 bases between. The length of the CDR3 is 13 residues. The CDR3 is CASKGAHTDTQYF. The CDR3 DNA sequence: TGTGCCAGCAAAGGGGCGCACACAGATACGCAGTATTTT. Using reference TRBV28 and TRBJ2-3 for the parts outside the CDR3, the full variable domain is DVKVTQSSRYLVKRTGEKVFLECVQDMDHENMFWYRQDPGLGLRLIYFSYDVKMKEKGDIPEGYSVSREKKERFSLILESASTNQTSMYLCASKGAHTDTQYFGPGTRLTVL.

This chain links TRBV19 with TRBJ2-7, with 13 bases that match TRBD2. CDR1 is LNHDA, CDR2 SQIVND, per germline (reference sequence). The V segment lost 3 bases and the J segment 5 bases; nucleotides outside the gene matches: 7. This CDR3 is built from 16 residues. The CDR3 DNA is TGTGCCAGTAGTATTCCCTGGACTAGCGGGAGACACGAGCAGTACTTC. It codes for CASSIPWTSGRHEQYF. Variable domain in full (rest from reference TRBV19 and TRBJ2-7): DGGITQSPKYLFRKEGQNVTLSCEQNLNHDAMYWYRQDPGQGLRLIYYSQIVNDFQKGDIAEGYSVSREKKESFPLTVTSAQKNPTAFYLCASSIPWTSGRHEQYFGPGTRLTVT.

Details on this clone: Germline and junction disagree at one end, which may indicate a read error. Other DNA sequences of this sample code for an identical CDR3. The gene calls are TRBV2 and TRBJ1-6; TRBD1 matches at 8 bases. Germline V gene lookup returns CDR1 SNHLY and CDR2 FYNNEI. The CDR3 length is 15 residues. CDR3 sequence (DNA): TGTGCCAGCAGTAGGACAGGGTCAGATAATTCCCCCCTCCACTTT. Amino acids: CASSRTGSDNSPLHF.

The chain recombines TRBV7-2 with TRBJ2-7; TRBD1 agrees at 7 bases. The length of the CDR3 is 15 residues. Germline CDR1 SGHTA, CDR2 FQGNSA. The J segment lost 0 bases and the V segment lost 5 bases, leaving 7 bases of the junction unmatched. Here the CDR3 reads CASSVGQEDSYEQYF. As DNA, the CDR3 is TGTGCCAGCAGCGTAGGACAGGAGGACTCCTACGAGCAGTACTTC. Combining the CDR3 with reference TRBV7-2 and TRBJ2-7 gives the whole variable domain GAGVSQSPSNKVTEKGKDVELRCDPISGHTALYWYRQSLGQGLEFLIYFQGNSAPDKSGLPSDRFSAERTGGSVSTLTIQRTQQEDSAVYLCASSVGQEDSYEQYFGPGTRLTVT.

This chain connects TRBV7-2 to TRBJ1-2; 10 bases map to TRBD1. V lost 4 bases to trimming and J lost 6 bases; unmatched junction nucleotides: 2. This CDR3 has 13 amino acids. From germline, CDR1 is SGHTA and CDR2 FQGNSA. Here the CDR3 reads CASSSGTGDGYTF. In DNA, the CDR3 is TGTGCCAGCAGCTCGGGGACAGGGGATGGCTACACCTTC.

This sequence joins TRBV7-3 and TRBJ2-1; the D gene is possibly TRBD2 (5 bases). CDR3 size: 14 residues. The V end was cut by 5 bases, the J end by 8 bases, with 16 bases between. Germline V gene lookup returns CDR1 SGHTA and CDR2 FQGTGA. CDR3 residues: CASSADLLGYEQFF. The CDR3 DNA reads as TGTGCCAGCAGCGCCGACTTACTAGGGTATGAGCAGTTCTTC.

The chain carries TRBV4-2 and TRBJ2-3; TRBD2 matches 13 bases. The CDR3 has 16 residues. J lost 2 bases, V lost 4 bases, and 3 bases had no gene match. The germline gives CDR1 LGHNA, CDR2 YNFKEQ. In DNA, the CDR3 is TGTGCCAGCAGCCTCGGGACTAGCGGGAACACAGATACGCAGTATTTT. Encoded protein: CASSLGTSGNTDTQYF.